This record looks at one TCR beta chain sequence and its context. As yet, its antigen is unknown. This entry comes from a study of OX40 agonist ivuxolimab in advanced cancers. On the study more broadly: Patients' therapy was ivuxolimab, an antibody that acts as an agonist of OX40 (CD134). Partial responses, seen in three patients, involved one hepatocellular carcinoma and two cutaneous melanomas. Study-wide findings and caveats: At doses 0.1 to 3.0 mg/kg, CD4+ and CD8+ clones expanded.

This table comes from immunoSEQ multiplex PCR, and its TCRdb copy is limited to in-frame clones, with some not included. The table lists about 100,000 clones, about 91% of them singletons, with 0.16% in the top ten. In germline, CDR1 is SGHRS, CDR2 YFSETQ. The length of the CDR3 is 17 residues. V lost 0 bases to trimming and J lost 7 bases; unmatched junction nucleotides: 10. Sequenced material: CD4+ or CD8+ T cells sorted from blood, taken in a trial of the OX40 agonist ivuxolimab. The chain is built from TRBV5-1 and TRBJ2-1, with 10 nucleotides matching TRBD2. This sequence originates from an adult with an advanced solid tumor such as melanoma, head and neck, liver or kidney cancer. CDR3 nucleotides: TGCGCCAGCAGCTTGGAGGTAGCGGGGGGACACAGAAATGAGCAGTTCTTC. It translates to CASSLEVAGGHRNEQFF.